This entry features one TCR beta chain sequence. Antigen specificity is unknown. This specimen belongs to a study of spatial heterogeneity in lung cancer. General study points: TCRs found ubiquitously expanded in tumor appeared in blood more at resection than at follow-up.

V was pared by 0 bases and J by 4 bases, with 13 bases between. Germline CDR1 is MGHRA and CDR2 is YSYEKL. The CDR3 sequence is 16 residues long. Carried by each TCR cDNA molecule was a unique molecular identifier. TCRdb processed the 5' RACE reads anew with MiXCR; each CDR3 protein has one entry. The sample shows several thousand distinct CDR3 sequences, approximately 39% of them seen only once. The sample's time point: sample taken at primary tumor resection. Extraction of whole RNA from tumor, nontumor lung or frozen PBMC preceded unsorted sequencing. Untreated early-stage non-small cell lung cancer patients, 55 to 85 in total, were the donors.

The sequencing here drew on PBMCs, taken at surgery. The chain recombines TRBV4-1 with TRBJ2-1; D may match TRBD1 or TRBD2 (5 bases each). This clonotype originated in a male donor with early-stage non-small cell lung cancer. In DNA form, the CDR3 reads TGCGCCAGCAGCCAAGACCCTGGGGGACGTTACAATGAGCAGTTCTTC. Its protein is CASSQDPGGRYNEQFF.